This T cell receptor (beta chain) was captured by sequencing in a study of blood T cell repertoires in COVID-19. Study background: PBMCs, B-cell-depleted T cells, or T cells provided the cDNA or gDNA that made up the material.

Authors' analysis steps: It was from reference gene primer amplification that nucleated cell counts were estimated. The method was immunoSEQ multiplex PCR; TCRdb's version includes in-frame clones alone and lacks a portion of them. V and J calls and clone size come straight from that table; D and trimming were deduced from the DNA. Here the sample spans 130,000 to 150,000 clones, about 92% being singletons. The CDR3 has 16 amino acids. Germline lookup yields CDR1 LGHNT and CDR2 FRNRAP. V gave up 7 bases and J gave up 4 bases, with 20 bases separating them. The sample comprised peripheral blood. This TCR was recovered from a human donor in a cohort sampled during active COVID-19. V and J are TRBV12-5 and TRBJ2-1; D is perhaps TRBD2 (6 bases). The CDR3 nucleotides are TGTGCTAGTGCCCCCTCCTCCCGCGGGGCTTACAATGAGCAGTTCTTC. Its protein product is CASAPSSRGAYNEQFF.